The rows below give T cell receptor beta chains drawn from one sample of a study of response to subunit inactivated influenza vaccine. TCRdb re-derived calls from the RT-PCR reads in MiXCR, one entry per CDR3 protein. The data contain 170,000 or so distinct CDR3 sequences, around 10% of them singletons. Sequenced here: CD8+ T cells sorted from PBMCs, sampled less than 30 months after vaccination. These receptor sequences come from a man aged 50 to 75 who received an inactivated influenza vaccine. The CDR3 runs from the conserved cysteine through the conserved F or W. A D gene is named only where the DNA matches it firmly. Clone size is shown for a subset of rows, as once, few, many or a class of expanded clone.

j_call: TRBJ2-7
v_call: TRBV4-3
clone_size: few
d_call: -
cdr3_length: 15
cdr3_aa: CASSQTRDNRLGQYF
cdr3_nt: TGCGCCAGCAGCCAAACTCGGGACAACCGCCTCGGGCAGTACTTC

j_call: TRBJ2-7
v_call: TRBV4-3
clone_size: few
d_call: -
cdr3_length: 13
cdr3_aa: CASSHLRDYEQYF
cdr3_nt: TGCGCCAGCAGCCACCTCCGTGACTACGAGCAGTACTTC

j_call: TRBJ2-2
v_call: TRBV13
clone_size: few
d_call: TRBD2
cdr3_length: 18
cdr3_aa: CASSPGLAGHENTGELFF
cdr3_nt: TGTGCCAGCAGCCCCGGACTAGCGGGACATGAGAACACCGGGGAGCTGTTTTTT

j_call: TRBJ2-1
v_call: TRBV4-1
clone_size: -
d_call: -
cdr3_length: 17
cdr3_aa: CASSLAGGESSYNEQFF
cdr3_nt: TGCGCCAGCAGCCTAGCAGGCGGGGAAAGCTCCTACAATGAGCAGTTCTTC

j_call: TRBJ1-6
v_call: TRBV12-3/TRBV12-4
clone_size: -
d_call: -
cdr3_length: 15
cdr3_aa: CASSLDGKYNSPLHF
cdr3_nt: TGTGCCAGCAGTTTAGACGGAAAATATAATTCACCCCTCCACTTT

j_call: TRBJ2-3
v_call: TRBV6-5
clone_size: many
d_call: -
cdr3_length: 15
cdr3_aa: CASSYSGTSTDTQYF
cdr3_nt: TGTGCCAGCAGTTACTCAGGGACTAGCACAGATACGCAGTATTTT

j_call: TRBJ2-1
v_call: TRBV12-3/TRBV12-4
clone_size: many
d_call: -
cdr3_length: 12
cdr3_aa: CASSRTYNEQFF
cdr3_nt: TGTGCCAGCAGTAGGACCTACAATGAGCAGTTCTTC

j_call: TRBJ2-7
v_call: TRBV29-1
clone_size: few
d_call: -
cdr3_length: 13
cdr3_aa: CSGVFPHSYEQYF
cdr3_nt: TGCAGCGGGGTGTTCCCCCACTCCTACGAGCAGTACTTC

j_call: TRBJ2-5
v_call: TRBV12-3/TRBV12-4
clone_size: many
d_call: -
cdr3_length: 11
cdr3_aa: CASSPGETQYF
cdr3_nt: TGTGCCAGCAGTCCGGGAGAGACCCAGTACTTC

j_call: TRBJ2-7
v_call: TRBV9
clone_size: many
d_call: TRBD1
cdr3_length: 15
cdr3_aa: CASSARDSYSYEQYF
cdr3_nt: TGTGCCAGCAGCGCCCGGGACAGTTACTCCTACGAGCAGTACTTC

j_call: TRBJ2-3
v_call: TRBV12-3/TRBV12-4
clone_size: -
d_call: -
cdr3_length: 12
cdr3_aa: CASSFTVDTQYF
cdr3_nt: TGTGCCAGCAGTTTTACCGTGGATACGCAGTATTTT

j_call: TRBJ2-7
v_call: TRBV20-1
clone_size: many
d_call: -
cdr3_length: 13
cdr3_aa: CSARVRVTYEQYF
cdr3_nt: TGCAGTGCTAGAGTCAGGGTCACCTACGAGCAGTACTTC

j_call: TRBJ2-3
v_call: TRBV20-1
clone_size: -
d_call: -
cdr3_length: 12
cdr3_aa: CSAREWSDTQYF
cdr3_nt: TGCAGTGCTAGAGAGTGGTCCGATACGCAGTATTTT

j_call: TRBJ2-2
v_call: TRBV28
clone_size: -
d_call: -
cdr3_length: 13
cdr3_aa: CASRLPNTGELFF
cdr3_nt: TGTGCCAGCAGACTCCCGAACACCGGGGAGCTGTTTTTT

j_call: TRBJ1-4
v_call: TRBV28
clone_size: few
d_call: TRBD1
cdr3_length: 13
cdr3_aa: CASSRQGREKLFF
cdr3_nt: TGTGCCAGCAGCAGACAGGGTCGCGAAAAACTGTTTTTT

j_call: TRBJ1-4
v_call: TRBV2
clone_size: many
d_call: -
cdr3_length: 13
cdr3_aa: CASRAGTQEKLFF
cdr3_nt: TGTGCCAGCAGAGCCGGGACACAGGAAAAACTGTTTTTT

j_call: TRBJ2-7
v_call: TRBV28
clone_size: few
d_call: -
cdr3_length: 16
cdr3_aa: CASRGLTKTPSYEQYF
cdr3_nt: TGTGCCAGCAGGGGGCTCACCAAAACTCCCTCCTACGAGCAGTACTTC

j_call: TRBJ1-6
v_call: TRBV5-4
clone_size: -
d_call: -
cdr3_length: 14
cdr3_aa: CASGEHTASTPLHF
cdr3_nt: TGTGCCAGCGGCGAACACACGGCCTCGACACCCCTCCACTTT

j_call: TRBJ2-3
v_call: TRBV2
clone_size: -
d_call: TRBD2
cdr3_length: 16
cdr3_aa: CASSAIAGGGTDTQYF
cdr3_nt: TGTGCCAGCAGCGCCATAGCGGGAGGGGGCACAGATACGCAGTATTTT

j_call: TRBJ2-7
v_call: TRBV12-3/TRBV12-4
clone_size: many
d_call: TRBD1
cdr3_length: 14
cdr3_aa: CASSTGQGLNEQYF
cdr3_nt: TGTGCCAGCAGTACGGGACAGGGTCTTAACGAGCAGTACTTC

j_call: TRBJ2-7
v_call: TRBV28
clone_size: many
d_call: TRBD2
cdr3_length: 14
cdr3_aa: CATRLASRGYEQYF
cdr3_nt: TGTGCCACCCGACTAGCGTCCCGGGGGTACGAGCAGTACTTC

j_call: TRBJ2-7
v_call: TRBV7-2
clone_size: -
d_call: -
cdr3_length: 17
cdr3_aa: CASSLAQYGLLTYEQYF
cdr3_nt: TGTGCCAGCAGCTTAGCGCAGTATGGACTATTGACCTACGAGCAGTACTTC

j_call: TRBJ2-5
v_call: TRBV7-2
clone_size: many
d_call: -
cdr3_length: 14
cdr3_aa: CASSHYLFQETQYF
cdr3_nt: TGTGCCAGCAGCCATTACTTGTTTCAAGAGACCCAGTACTTC

j_call: TRBJ1-6
v_call: TRBV6-1
clone_size: -
d_call: -
cdr3_length: 15
cdr3_aa: CASGMGSSYNSPLHF
cdr3_nt: TGTGCCAGCGGCATGGGGAGCTCCTATAATTCACCCCTCCACTTT

j_call: TRBJ1-1
v_call: TRBV5-6
clone_size: many
d_call: -
cdr3_length: 16
cdr3_aa: CATRKGRLSLNTEAFF
cdr3_nt: TGTGCCACCAGAAAAGGAAGACTGTCCCTCAACACTGAAGCTTTCTTT

j_call: TRBJ2-4
v_call: TRBV7-9
clone_size: few
d_call: -
cdr3_length: 12
cdr3_aa: CASSLADNIQYF
cdr3_nt: TGTGCCAGCAGCTTAGCCGACAACATTCAGTACTTC

j_call: TRBJ2-7
v_call: TRBV6-2/TRBV6-3
clone_size: few
d_call: -
cdr3_length: 11
cdr3_aa: CASSYSSEQYF
cdr3_nt: TGTGCCAGCAGTTACTCGTCCGAGCAGTACTTC

j_call: TRBJ1-2
v_call: TRBV27
clone_size: few
d_call: TRBD1
cdr3_length: 13
cdr3_aa: CASSGQGAYGYTF
cdr3_nt: TGTGCCAGCAGCGGACAGGGGGCCTATGGCTACACCTTC

j_call: TRBJ1-2
v_call: TRBV7-9
clone_size: few
d_call: -
cdr3_length: 11
cdr3_aa: CASTLDYGYTF
cdr3_nt: TGTGCCAGCACCCTAGACTATGGCTACACCTTC

j_call: TRBJ1-1
v_call: TRBV25-1
clone_size: -
d_call: -
cdr3_length: 13
cdr3_aa: CASSEFGVGAAFF
cdr3_nt: TGTGCCAGCAGTGAATTCGGGGTAGGGGCCGCTTTCTTT

j_call: TRBJ1-2
v_call: TRBV29-1
clone_size: few
d_call: -
cdr3_length: 13
cdr3_aa: CSVEDNTGYGYTF
cdr3_nt: TGCAGCGTTGAAGATAATACAGGGTATGGCTACACCTTC

j_call: TRBJ1-2
v_call: TRBV9
clone_size: -
d_call: TRBD1
cdr3_length: 16
cdr3_aa: CASSVTGQGVPYGYTF
cdr3_nt: TGTGCCAGCAGCGTAACTGGACAGGGGGTTCCCTATGGCTACACCTTC

j_call: TRBJ1-2
v_call: TRBV4-3
clone_size: few
d_call: -
cdr3_length: 13
cdr3_aa: CASSQEEFYGYTF
cdr3_nt: TGCGCCAGCAGCCAAGAGGAGTTCTATGGCTACACCTTC

j_call: TRBJ2-1
v_call: TRBV5-6
clone_size: -
d_call: -
cdr3_length: 12
cdr3_aa: CASSEGMNEQFF
cdr3_nt: TGTGCCAGCTCGGAGGGGATGAATGAGCAGTTCTTC